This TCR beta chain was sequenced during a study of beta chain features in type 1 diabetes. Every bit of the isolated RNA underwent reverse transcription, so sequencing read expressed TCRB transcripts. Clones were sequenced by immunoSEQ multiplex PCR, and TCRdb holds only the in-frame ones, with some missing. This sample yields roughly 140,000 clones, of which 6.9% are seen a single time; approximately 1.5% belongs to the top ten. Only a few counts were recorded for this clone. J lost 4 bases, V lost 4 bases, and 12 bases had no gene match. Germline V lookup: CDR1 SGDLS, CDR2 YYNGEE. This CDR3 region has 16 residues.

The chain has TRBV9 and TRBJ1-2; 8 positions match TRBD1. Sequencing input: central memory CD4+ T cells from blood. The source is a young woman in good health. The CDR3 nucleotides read TGTGCCAGCAGCCGTATGGCGCAGGGGGCCGGCTATGGCTACACCTTC. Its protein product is CASSRMAQGAGYGYTF.